This T cell receptor beta chain is from a study of T cells in Graves' hyperthyroidism and ophthalmopathy. Study-wide points: Blood samples included most of the expanded thyroid clonotypes exceeding 0.001.

This clonotype was detected ten times or more. Its specificity is unknown. These patients, aged 18 to 65, had recently diagnosed hyperthyroidism lasting under 2 months. Around 9.8 ml fresh peripheral blood yielded the PBMCs. It was RNA transcripts that yielded the amplified TCR beta CDR3 regions. In the first-round RT-PCR of the TCR CDR3, the HTBI primer set was used. MiXCR was run by TCRdb on the multiplex PCR reads, yielding one entry per CDR3 protein. The sample holds roughly 700,000 distinct CDR3 sequences, around 13% seen once. The V gene's germline CDR1 is SGHDT and CDR2 YYEEEE. V lost 9 bases to trimming and J lost 3 bases, with 19 bases between them. The CDR3 has 15 amino acids.

The V gene is TRBV5-6, the J gene TRBJ2-1; the D gene is possibly TRBD1 (6 bases). The sequencing sample was made of blood. The receptor comes from a woman in her late teens or twenties with Graves' hyperthyroidism. For the CDR3, the DNA is TGTGCCACTACCACTTTCAGGGACAACTACAATGAGCAGTTCTTC. Translated, it gives CATTTFRDNYNEQFF.